The rows below give T cell receptor beta chains drawn from one sample of a study of blood T cells in healthy people across ages. TCRdb reprocessed the 5' RACE reads with MiXCR, giving one entry per CDR3 protein. The sample records approximately 1,000,000 distinct CDR3 sequences, roughly two fifths being singletons. Specimen: blood. The receptors were gathered from a man aged 18 to 29 in good health. CDR3s include the opening cysteine and the closing phenylalanine or tryptophan. A D gene is named only where the DNA matches it firmly. Rows may omit the clone size; those that give it use once, few, many or a size class.

v_call	d_call	clone_size	j_call	cdr3_nt	cdr3_aa
TRBV13	.	few	TRBJ1-2	TGTGCCAGCAGCTTCCAGGGGTTCTATGGCTACACCTTC	CASSFQGFYGYTF
TRBV27	.	.	TRBJ2-2	TGTGCCAGCAAGGGTTCCGGGGAGCTGTTTTTT	CASKGSGELFF
TRBV20-1	TRBD1	.	TRBJ2-3	TGCAGTGCTAGAGATCCCGCAGGGGGCGAAGATACGCAGTATTTT	CSARDPAGGEDTQYF
TRBV20-1	TRBD2	few	TRBJ2-5	TGCAGTGCTAGAGGGGGACTAGCGGAAGAGACCCAGTACTTC	CSARGGLAEETQYF
TRBV6-6	.	.	TRBJ2-1	TGTGCCAGCAGTTACACGGGACCTAACAATGAGCAGTTCTTC	CASSYTGPNNEQFF
TRBV27	.	.	TRBJ1-2	TGTGCCAGCAGATTGGGTAGGGTCGGACAGTCCACCTTC	CASRLGRVGQSTF
TRBV12-3/TRBV12-4	TRBD1	.	TRBJ2-3	TGTGCCAGCAGTCCGGACAGGGGGCGGGGAGATACGCAGTATTTT	CASSPDRGRGDTQYF
TRBV6-2/TRBV6-3	TRBD1	.	TRBJ1-6	TGTGCCAGCAGTCACCGGGACAGGCTGAATTCACCCCTCCACTTT	CASSHRDRLNSPLHF
TRBV7-2	.	.	TRBJ2-1	TGTGCCAGCAGCTTAGAACCGGGTCGTATTAATGAGCAGTTCTTC	CASSLEPGRINEQFF
TRBV4-1	.	few	TRBJ2-1	TGCGCCAGCACCCTGGACAGGTCAGCGGGGGATGAGCAGTTCTTC	CASTLDRSAGDEQFF
TRBV6-2/TRBV6-3	.	.	TRBJ2-4	TGTGCCAGCACAGGGGTGAAAAACATTCAGTACTTC	CASTGVKNIQYF
TRBV2	.	few	TRBJ2-1	TGTGCCAGCAGCGGTCCTTCTGAGCAGTTCTTC	CASSGPSEQFF
TRBV6-5	.	.	TRBJ1-2	TGTGCCAGCAGTCGGACACCTGAGTATGGCTACACCTTC	CASSRTPEYGYTF
TRBV11-2	TRBD2	.	TRBJ2-1	TGTGCCAGCAGCTTAAGTAGCGGGAGGGCCCTCTCCTACAATGAGCAGTTCTTC	CASSLSSGRALSYNEQFF
TRBV4-2	TRBD2	.	TRBJ2-1	TGTGCCAGCAGCCAAAGGCTAGCGGGACCATGGAATGAGCAGTTCTTC	CASSQRLAGPWNEQFF
TRBV11-2	TRBD1	few	TRBJ1-1	TGTGCCAGCAGCTTAGGTCCCGGGACAGGGGGCCCAGAAAGGAACACTGAAGCTTTCTTT	CASSLGPGTGGPERNTEAFF
TRBV5-6	TRBD1	few	TRBJ2-7	TGTGCCAGCAGCCCCGTGACAGGGCTATCCTACGAGCAGTACTTC	CASSPVTGLSYEQYF
TRBV2	TRBD1	few	TRBJ2-7	TGTGCCAGCCGCCGACAGGGAACCTACGAGCAGTACTTC	CASRRQGTYEQYF
TRBV19	TRBD2	.	TRBJ2-1	TGTGCCAGTAGTATGATAACTTGGGGAGGGGTGGATGAGCAGTTCTTC	CASSMITWGGVDEQFF
TRBV20-1	TRBD1	once	TRBJ1-4	TGCAGTGCTAGACCGGACAGGGCGGGTGAAAAACTGTTTTTT	CSARPDRAGEKLFF
TRBV4-1	.	.	TRBJ1-1	TGCGCCAGCAGCCTAGCCCGCGAGCGTGAAGCTTTCTTT	CASSLAREREAFF
TRBV20-1	.	many	TRBJ2-1	TGCAGTGCTAAGTCTCATCAGGACTACAATGAGCAGTTCTTC	CSAKSHQDYNEQFF
TRBV20-1	TRBD1	.	TRBJ1-2	TGCAGTGCTAGACCCGGAGAGACAGGGACCTATGGCTACACCTTC	CSARPGETGTYGYTF
TRBV12-3/TRBV12-4	.	few	TRBJ2-7	TGTGCCAGCAGTCACCAGGGGTCCCCTCCCTACGAGCAGTACTTC	CASSHQGSPPYEQYF
TRBV20-1	TRBD2	.	TRBJ2-5	TGCAGTGCAGTAGCGGGGGGGCATGGGGAGACCCAGTACTTC	CSAVAGGHGETQYF
TRBV7-2	.	few	TRBJ2-1	TGTGCCAGCAGCTTAGCGAGGACTCTCTCCTACAATGAGCAGTTCTTC	CASSLARTLSYNEQFF
TRBV12-5	.	.	TRBJ1-1	TGTGCTAGTGGTTCGCCAACAGGGAGGAACACTGAAGCTTTCTTT	CASGSPTGRNTEAFF
TRBV12-3/TRBV12-4	TRBD2	.	TRBJ2-1	TGTGCCAGCAGTTTAGGGCTAGCGGGGATGGGGTTCTTC	CASSLGLAGMGFF
TRBV4-1	.	.	TRBJ2-1	TGCGCCAGCAGCCAAGCAGGGAAGATTCCCGACAATGAGCAGTTCTTC	CASSQAGKIPDNEQFF
TRBV12-3/TRBV12-4	TRBD1	many	TRBJ1-2	TGTGCCAGCAGACGGACAGGGAACTATGGCTACACCTTC	CASRRTGNYGYTF
TRBV20-1	TRBD1	.	TRBJ2-4	TGCAGTGCCCTCGGGCAGGGGGACATTCAGTACTTC	CSALGQGDIQYF
TRBV20-1	TRBD2	.	TRBJ2-1	TGCAGTGCCTTAGAGTGGACTAGAGTTGGTGAGCAGTTCTTC	CSALEWTRVGEQFF
TRBV7-9	.	many	TRBJ2-1	TGTGCCAGCAGCTTAGTGGTTCTAGCGAGCGATGAGCAGTTCTTC	CASSLVVLASDEQFF
TRBV2	.	.	TRBJ1-2	TGTGCCAGCAGTGAAGCGGCCTCTGACAGCTCTTATGGCTACACCTTC	CASSEAASDSSYGYTF
TRBV20-1	TRBD2	.	TRBJ2-5	TGCAGTGCTAGTGAACCGGCTAGCGGGAGGGATGAGCAGTACTTC	CSASEPASGRDEQYF
TRBV7-2	TRBD1	.	TRBJ2-5	TGTGCCAGCAGCAGGGGACAGAACCAAGAGACCCAGTACTTC	CASSRGQNQETQYF
TRBV12-3/TRBV12-4	.	few	TRBJ2-7	TGTGCCAGCAGCCCCAGTGGCGGGGGCTACTACGAGCAGTACTTC	CASSPSGGGYYEQYF
TRBV4-1	.	.	TRBJ2-1	TGCGCCAGCAGCCAAGATTACGGGGACCACTACAATGAGCAGTTCTTC	CASSQDYGDHYNEQFF
TRBV6-2/TRBV6-3	TRBD1	few	TRBJ1-6	TGTGCCAGCAGTTACGGCAAACAGGGGCTTAATTCACCCCTCCACTTT	CASSYGKQGLNSPLHF
TRBV5-1	.	once	TRBJ2-3	TGCGCCAGCAGCTTGGCCACTAGCGAGGGGGGTGATACGCAGTATTTT	CASSLATSEGGDTQYF
TRBV7-9	.	.	TRBJ1-4	TGTGCCAGCAGCTTGCCGGGGACAAGTATGCGGAGTAATGAAAAACTGTTTTTT	CASSLPGTSMRSNEKLFF
TRBV30	TRBD1	once	TRBJ2-7	TGTGCCTGGACCACCGGACAGGGGACGGGCGAGCAGTACTTC	CAWTTGQGTGEQYF
TRBV11-3	.	.	TRBJ2-1	TGTGCCAGCAGCCGACTCACCTCGAACTACAATGAGCAGTTCTTC	CASSRLTSNYNEQFF
TRBV20-1	.	few	TRBJ1-2	TGCAGTGCTAGCGACCTTTATGGCTACACCTTC	CSASDLYGYTF
TRBV4-1	TRBD1	.	TRBJ2-2	TGCGCCAGCAGCCAAGTCGCACAGGGGGCCGGGGAGCTGTTTTTT	CASSQVAQGAGELFF
TRBV2	.	.	TRBJ1-5	TGTGCCAGCAGTGAAAGGGCTTCGGGGTTCCTAGCAAATCAGCCCCAGCATTTT	CASSERASGFLANQPQHF
TRBV27	.	few	TRBJ1-6	TGTGCCAGCCCCCCGGTTGGGGGACTCGATTCACCCCTCCACTTT	CASPPVGGLDSPLHF
TRBV28	TRBD1	few	TRBJ1-5	TGTGCCAGCATCGGCGGGACAGGGAGGAGCAATCAGCCCCAGCATTTT	CASIGGTGRSNQPQHF
TRBV6-2/TRBV6-3	.	few	TRBJ2-3	TGTGCCAGCAGTTGGGCACAGAGGAGTACGCAGTATTTT	CASSWAQRSTQYF
TRBV12-3/TRBV12-4	.	few	TRBJ2-1	TGTGCCAGCAGCTCCGACTCGGGCGCCTATAATGGGCAGTTCTTC	CASSSDSGAYNGQFF
TRBV3-1	.	.	TRBJ1-5	TGTGCCAGCAGCCTCCAGCACAATCAGCCCCGGCATTTT	CASSLQHNQPRHF
TRBV6-2/TRBV6-3	TRBD2	.	TRBJ2-3	TGTGCCAGCACCGGACTAGCGGGGGCCAACACAGATACGCAGTATTTT	CASTGLAGANTDTQYF
TRBV19	.	.	TRBJ2-3	TGTGCCAGTAGTACCCCCAGGTCAGATACGCAGTATTTT	CASSTPRSDTQYF
TRBV9	.	few	TRBJ2-2	TGTGCCAGCAGCGTAGGAGGGTTCGGGGAGCTGTTTTTT	CASSVGGFGELFF